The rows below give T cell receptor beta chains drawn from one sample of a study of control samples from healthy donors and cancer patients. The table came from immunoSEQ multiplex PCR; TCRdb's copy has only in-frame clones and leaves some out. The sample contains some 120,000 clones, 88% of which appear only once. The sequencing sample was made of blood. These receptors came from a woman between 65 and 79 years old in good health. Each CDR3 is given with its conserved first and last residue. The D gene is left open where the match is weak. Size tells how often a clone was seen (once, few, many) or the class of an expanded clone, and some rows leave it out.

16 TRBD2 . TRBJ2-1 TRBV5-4 CASSPQGGGPYNEQFF TGTGCCAGCAGCCCCCAAGGCGGGGGGCCGTACAATGAGCAGTTCTTC
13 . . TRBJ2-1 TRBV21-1 CASCRGLHNEQFF TGTGCCAGCTGTCGAGGACTTCACAATGAGCAGTTCTTC
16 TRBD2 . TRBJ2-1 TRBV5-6 CASSSTAGGPFNEQFF TGTGCCAGCAGCTCTACAGCGGGGGGGCCTTTCAATGAGCAGTTCTTC
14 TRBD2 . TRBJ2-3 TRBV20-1 CSASIAGSTDTQYF TGCAGTGCAAGTATAGCGGGGTCCACAGATACGCAGTATTTT
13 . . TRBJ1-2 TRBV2 CASSLGVDYGYTF TGTGCCAGCTCGCTAGGGGTTGACTATGGCTACACCTTC
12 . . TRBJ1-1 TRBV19 CASSIRHVEAFF TGTGCCAGTAGTATAAGGCATGTTGAAGCTTTCTTT
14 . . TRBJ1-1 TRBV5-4 CASSFDRRNTEAFF TGTGCCAGCAGCTTTGACAGAAGAAACACTGAAGCTTTCTTT
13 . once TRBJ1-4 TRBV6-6 CASRDSWNEKLFF TGTGCCAGCAGGGACAGCTGGAATGAAAAACTGTTTTTT
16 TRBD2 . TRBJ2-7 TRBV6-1 CASREPSGGALYEQYF TGTGCCAGCAGGGAACCAAGCGGGGGGGCTCTCTACGAGCAGTACTTC
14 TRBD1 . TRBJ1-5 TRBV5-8 CASSLGTGDQPQHF TGTGCCAGCAGCTTGGGGACAGGGGACCAGCCCCAGCATTTT
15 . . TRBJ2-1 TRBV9 CASSRNPATYNEQFF TGTGCCAGCAGCCGGAACCCGGCGACCTACAATGAGCAGTTCTTC
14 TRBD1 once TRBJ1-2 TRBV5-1 CASSFPDRAGGYTF TGCGCCAGCAGCTTTCCCGACAGGGCTGGAGGCTACACCTTC
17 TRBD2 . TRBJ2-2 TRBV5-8 CASSVSGGLMPPGELFF TGTGCCAGCAGCGTTAGCGGGGGACTAATGCCGCCCGGGGAGCTGTTTTTT
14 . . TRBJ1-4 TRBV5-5 CASSPRGAGEKLFF TGTGCCAGCAGCCCTAGAGGGGCGGGGGAAAAACTGTTTTTT
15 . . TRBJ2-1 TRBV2 CASSPSTRGRYEQFF TGTGCCAGCAGTCCCTCCACCAGGGGTCGCTATGAGCAGTTCTTC
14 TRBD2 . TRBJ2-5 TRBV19 CASTALGGEETQYF TGTGCCAGTACCGCTCTGGGGGGGGAAGAGACCCAGTACTTC
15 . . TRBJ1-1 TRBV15 CATSRGWGGNTEAFF TGTGCCACCAGCAGAGGCTGGGGGGGGAACACTGAAGCTTTCTTT
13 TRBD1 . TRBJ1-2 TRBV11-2 CASSPGTGHGYTF TGTGCCAGCAGCCCTGGGACAGGGCATGGCTACACCTTC
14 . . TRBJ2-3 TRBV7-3 CASSQGRGTDTQYF TGTGCCAGCAGCCAGGGGCGCGGCACAGATACGCAGTATTTT
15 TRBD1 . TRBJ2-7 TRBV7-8 CASSWSGQGHSEQYF TGTGCCAGCAGCTGGTCGGGACAGGGGCACTCCGAGCAGTACTTC
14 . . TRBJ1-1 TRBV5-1 CASSLELATGEAFF TGCGCCAGCAGCTTGGAATTAGCGACGGGTGAAGCTTTCTTT
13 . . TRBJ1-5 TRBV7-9 CASSLAQGQPQHF TGTGCCAGCAGCTTAGCACAGGGCCAGCCCCAGCATTTT
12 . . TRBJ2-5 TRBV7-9 CASSPTGETQYF TGTGCCAGCAGTCCCACCGGGGAGACCCAGTACTTC
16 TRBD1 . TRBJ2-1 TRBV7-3 CASRYEGDRGPNEQFF TGTGCCAGCAGGTACGAGGGGGACAGGGGTCCCAATGAGCAGTTCTTC
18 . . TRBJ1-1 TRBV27 CASSLSEPQGYRNTEAFF TGTGCCAGCAGTTTATCCGAGCCACAGGGCTATAGGAACACTGAAGCTTTCTTT
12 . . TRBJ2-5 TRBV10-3 CAIMGGGETQYF TGTGCCATCATGGGGGGTGGAGAGACCCAGTACTTC
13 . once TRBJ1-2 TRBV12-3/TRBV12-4 CASSLSRGRGYTF TGTGCCAGCAGTTTAAGCAGGGGCCGCGGCTACACCTTC
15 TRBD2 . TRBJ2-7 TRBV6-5 CASSPDRGTSYEQYF TGTGCCAGCAGCCCGGACCGTGGGACTAGCTACGAGCAGTACTTC
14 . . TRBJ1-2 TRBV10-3 CAISDGSRNYGYTF TGTGCCATCAGTGACGGGTCCCGAAACTATGGCTACACCTTC
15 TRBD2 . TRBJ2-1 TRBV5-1 CASSRTGGPGNEQFF TGCGCCAGCAGCAGGACGGGGGGGCCGGGCAATGAGCAGTTCTTC
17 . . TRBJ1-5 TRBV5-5 CASNLGIRDRGNQPQHF TGTGCCAGCAACTTGGGGATCAGGGATCGGGGCAATCAGCCCCAGCATTTT
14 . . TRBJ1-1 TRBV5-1 CASSWQGGNTEAFF TGCGCCAGCAGCTGGCAAGGGGGGAACACTGAAGCTTTCTTT
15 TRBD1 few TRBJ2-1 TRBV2 CASRDRQGLPNEQFF TGTGCCAGCAGGGATCGACAGGGATTACCCAATGAGCAGTTCTTC
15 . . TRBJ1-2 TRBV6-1 CASSEAGAEGYGYTF TGTGCCAGCAGTGAAGCGGGGGCAGAGGGCTATGGCTACACCTTC
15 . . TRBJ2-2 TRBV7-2 CASSLRQANTGELFF TGTGCCAGCAGCTTAAGGCAGGCGAACACCGGGGAGCTGTTTTTT
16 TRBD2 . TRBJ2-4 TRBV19 CASSSTAGASKNIQYF TGTGCCAGTAGTAGCACAGCGGGGGCGTCCAAAAACATTCAGTACTTC
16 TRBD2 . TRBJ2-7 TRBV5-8 CASRSKRTSGSYEQYF TGTGCCAGCAGATCCAAGAGGACTAGCGGTTCCTACGAGCAGTACTTC
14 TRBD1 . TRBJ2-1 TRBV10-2 CASSRDRVSNEQFF TGCGCCAGCAGCCGGGACAGGGTCTCCAATGAGCAGTTCTTC
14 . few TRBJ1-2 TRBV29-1 CSAPSTGTHSGYTF TGCAGCGCCCCATCCACAGGGACACACAGTGGCTACACCTTC
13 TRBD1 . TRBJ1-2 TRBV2 CASSEGQGGGYTF TGTGCCAGCAGCGAGGGACAGGGAGGTGGCTACACCTTC
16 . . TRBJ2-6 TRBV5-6 CASSLGLDSGANVLTF TGTGCCAGCAGCTTGGGGCTGGACTCTGGGGCCAACGTCCTGACTTTC
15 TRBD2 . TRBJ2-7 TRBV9 CASSVDGGASYEQYF TGTGCCAGCAGCGTAGACGGGGGGGCCTCCTACGAGCAGTACTTC
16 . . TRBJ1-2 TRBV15 CATSRDLVSLLHGYTF TGTGCCACCAGCAGAGATCTTGTCAGTCTTCTCCATGGCTACACCTTC
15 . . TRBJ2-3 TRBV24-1 CATSDPGTGADTQYF TGTGCCACCAGTGACCCCGGGACCGGAGCAGATACGCAGTATTTT
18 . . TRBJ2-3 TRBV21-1 CASSKAPGTSSFTDTQYF TGTGCCAGCAGCAAAGCGCCCGGGACTAGCAGTTTCACAGATACGCAGTATTTT
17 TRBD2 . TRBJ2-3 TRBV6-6 CASSPQGRGGSTDTQYF TGTGCCAGCAGTCCCCAGGGGCGGGGGGGGAGCACAGATACGCAGTATTTT
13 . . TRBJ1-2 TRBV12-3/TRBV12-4 CASSLGQSYGYTF TGTGCCAGCAGTTTAGGCCAGTCCTATGGCTACACCTTC
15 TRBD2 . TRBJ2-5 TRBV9 CASSVGPAGQETQYF TGTGCCAGCAGCGTAGGCCCAGCGGGGCAAGAGACCCAGTACTTC
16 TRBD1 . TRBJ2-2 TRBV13 CASSLVRQGDTGELFF TGTGCCAGCAGCTTAGTTCGACAGGGCGACACCGGGGAGCTGTTTTTT
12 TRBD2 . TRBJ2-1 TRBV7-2 CASSSQTSGALF TGTGCCAGCAGCTCTCAGACTAGCGGGGCACTCTTC
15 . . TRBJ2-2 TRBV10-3 CAISESAGSGGELFF TGTGCCATCAGTGAGTCGGCAGGGTCTGGCGGGGAGCTGTTTTTT
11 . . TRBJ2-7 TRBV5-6 CASSLRYEQYF TGTGCCAGCAGCCTACGCTACGAGCAGTACTTC
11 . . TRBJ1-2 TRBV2 CASSENYGYTF TGTGCCAGCAGTGAAAACTATGGCTACACCTTC
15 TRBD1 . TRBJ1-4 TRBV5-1 CASSLVGDRAEKLFF TGCGCCAGCAGCTTGGTAGGGGACAGGGCTGAAAAACTGTTTTTT
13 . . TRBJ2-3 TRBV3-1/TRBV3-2 CASSPNPTDTQYF TGTGCCAGCAGCCCAAATCCCACAGATACGCAGTATTTT
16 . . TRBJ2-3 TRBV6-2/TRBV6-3 CASRPTGTRSTDTQYF TGTGCCAGCAGGCCTACCGGGACACGTAGCACAGATACGCAGTATTTT
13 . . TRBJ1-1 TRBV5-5 CASSTAGNTEAFF TGTGCCAGCAGCACGGCCGGGAACACTGAAGCTTTCTTT
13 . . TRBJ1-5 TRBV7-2 CASSPIGNQPQHF TGTGCCAGCAGCCCCATCGGCAATCAGCCCCAGCATTTT
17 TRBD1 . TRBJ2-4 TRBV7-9 CASSTNPGGRDKNIQYF TGTGCCAGCAGCACCAATCCAGGGGGTCGGGACAAAAACATTCAGTACTTC
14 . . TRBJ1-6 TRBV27 CASGRAENNSPLHF TGTGCCAGCGGGAGGGCGGAAAATAATTCACCCCTCCACTTT